This T cell receptor (beta chain) was identified in a study of blood T cell repertoires in COVID-19. The overall study: The United States, Italy and Spain supplied acute and convalescent COVID-19 samples. T cells, B-cell-depleted T cells, or PBMCs supplied cDNA or gDNA.

Looked up from germline, CDR1 is MGHDK and CDR2 is SYGVNS. The V end lost 1 base, the J end lost 0 bases, and 16 bases lay between the germline ends. The CDR3 sequence is 18 residues long. Study processing details: Amplification from reference gene primers served as the basis for estimated nucleated cell counts. Clones were read by immunoSEQ multiplex PCR, and TCRdb kept only the in-frame ones, dropping some. The V and J calls and clone size were taken over from that table, and D and trimming were inferred from the DNA. Found here are 200,000 to 250,000 clones, about 90% of them singletons; the top ten hold 1.9%.

The sample taken for sequencing was peripheral blood. The sequence was obtained from a man in his forties with active or convalescent COVID-19. This chain connects TRBV25-1 to TRBJ2-1; D may be TRBD2 (6 bases). CDR3 sequence reads: CASSESGLANRSYNEQFF. CDR3 coding DNA: TGTGCCAGCAGTGAATCAGGGCTAGCGAATCGCTCCTACAATGAGCAGTTCTTC.